This record covers a single TCR beta chain. Its cognate antigen is unknown. These data are taken from a study of a mutant IDH1 vaccine in newly diagnosed glioma. Study at large: Before enrollment, patients got radiotherapy alone, temozolomide alone, or mostly the combination.

This table comes from immunoSEQ multiplex PCR, and its TCRdb copy is limited to in-frame clones, with some not included. Found here are over 45,000 clones, about 86% of them singletons; the top ten hold less than 8%. Indicated time point: week 5, during vaccination. A single vaccine dose contained 300 ug of mutant IDH1 20-mer peptide, and topical imiquimod was used with it. This CDR3 has 12 residues. Per the germline V gene, CDR1 is SQVTM and CDR2 is ANQGSEA. V lost 3 bases and J 2 bases, leaving 8 bases between the germline ends. This clonotype was obtained from a woman aged 45-59 years with glioma. Sequences were derived from PBMCs, sampled from a glioma patient whose treatment included an IDH1 peptide vaccine. The chain links TRBV29-1 to TRBJ2-7; tentative D call: TRBD1 (6 bases). CDR3 protein: CSVEDSPYEQYF. Written as DNA, the CDR3 is TGCAGCGTTGAGGACAGCCCCTACGAGCAGTACTTC.